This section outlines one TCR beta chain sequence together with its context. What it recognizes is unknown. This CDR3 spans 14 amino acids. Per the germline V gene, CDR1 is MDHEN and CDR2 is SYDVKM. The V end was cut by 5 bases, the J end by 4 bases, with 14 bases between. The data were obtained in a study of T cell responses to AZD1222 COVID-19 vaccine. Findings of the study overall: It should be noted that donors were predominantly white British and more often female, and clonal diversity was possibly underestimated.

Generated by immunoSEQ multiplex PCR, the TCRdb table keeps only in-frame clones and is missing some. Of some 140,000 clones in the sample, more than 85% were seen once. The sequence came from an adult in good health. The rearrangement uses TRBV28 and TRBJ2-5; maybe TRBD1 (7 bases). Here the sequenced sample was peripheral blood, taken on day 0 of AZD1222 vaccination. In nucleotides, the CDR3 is TGTGCCAGCAGTCGACAGGGAGGAGGAGAGACCCAGTACTTC. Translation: CASSRQGGGETQYF.